This is a list of T cell receptor beta chains from one sample in a study of beta chain features in type 1 diabetes. Method: immunoSEQ multiplex PCR; TCRdb's copy keeps in-frame clones and lacks some. The data contain roughly 400,000 clones, approximately 14% of them seen just once; the ten biggest clones take up roughly 0.04%. The specimen was naive CD4+ T cells from blood. The receptors here all came from a man aged 25 to 40 in good health. Both conserved end residues are part of each CDR3. The D gene is left open where the match is weak. Clone sizes are given selectively: once, few, many, or a class where the clone is expanded.

D gene	V gene	clone size	J gene	CDR3 DNA	CDR3 protein
-	TRBV29-1	-	TRBJ1-1	TGCAGCGTTGGAGCGGGGATTACTGAAGCTTTCTTT	CSVGAGITEAFF
-	TRBV7-2	few	TRBJ2-1	TGTGCCAGCAGCCGAGGGACCGCGAACAATGAGCAGTTCTTC	CASSRGTANNEQFF
-	TRBV9	-	TRBJ1-1	TGTGCCAGCAGCGCTGGGGGTACTGAAGCTTTCTTT	CASSAGGTEAFF
-	TRBV7-2	few	TRBJ2-5	TGTGCCAGCAGCTTAGATCCTAGCAGAGCCGCCCAAGAGACCCAGTACTTC	CASSLDPSRAAQETQYF
-	TRBV29-1	-	TRBJ1-2	TGCAGCGCCCGAATGGGAGACGGGGATGGCTACACCTTC	CSARMGDGDGYTF
-	TRBV30	-	TRBJ2-5	TGTGCCTGGAGTGGGGCCGGAGAGACCCAGTACTTC	CAWSGAGETQYF
-	TRBV7-6	-	TRBJ2-2	TGTGCCAGCAGCTTAACAGGGGAGGTCCCCGGGGAGCTGTTTTTT	CASSLTGEVPGELFF
-	TRBV7-2	few	TRBJ2-3	TGTGCCAGCAAGACTAGTGGTACAGATACGCAGTATTTT	CASKTSGTDTQYF
TRBD1	TRBV15	-	TRBJ2-1	TGTGCCACCGGCGGACAGGGGTCCTACAATGAGCAGTTCTTC	CATGGQGSYNEQFF
TRBD2	TRBV7-9	few	TRBJ2-5	TGTGCCAGCAGCTCACTAACTAGCGGGAGAGCTAAAGAGACCCAGTACTTC	CASSSLTSGRAKETQYF
-	TRBV10-3	many	TRBJ2-5	TGTGCCATCAGTGAGTCCGAAGTGGAGACCCAGTACTTC	CAISESEVETQYF
TRBD2	TRBV7-2	-	TRBJ2-3	TGTGCCAGCAGGAGGACTAGCGGGAGTGGGGCAGATACGCAGTATTTT	CASRRTSGSGADTQYF
-	TRBV4-2	few	TRBJ1-2	TGTGCCAGCAGCCAAGATCGGGGGGCCTCGACTGGCTACACCTTC	CASSQDRGASTGYTF
-	TRBV5-1	-	TRBJ2-1	TGCGCCAGCAGCTTGGCTTCTAGCTTCGATGAGCAGTTCTTC	CASSLASSFDEQFF
-	TRBV12-5	few	TRBJ1-2	TGTGCTAGTGGTTTCCCACGGGGAGGGAACTATGGCTACACCTTC	CASGFPRGGNYGYTF
TRBD2	TRBV29-1	-	TRBJ2-1	TGCAGCGCCAGTAGCGGGGGGGCCAGCAATGAGCAGTTCTTC	CSASSGGASNEQFF
-	TRBV6-6	-	TRBJ2-4	TGTGCCAGCAGTTACCGGACCAATAGAACCAAAAACATTCAGTACTTC	CASSYRTNRTKNIQYF
-	TRBV7-2	few	TRBJ1-4	TGTGCCAGCAGAAAATCCGAAAAACTGTTTTTT	CASRKSEKLFF